This T cell receptor beta chain was sequenced during a study of blood T cells in healthy people across ages. As for this clonotype: Its antigen is undetermined.

Overall study findings and caveats: Roughly linear declines in TCR beta diversity per million T cells occurred with age.

Per-sample yields of isolated PBMCs were at least 7 million. It was with a sample-barcoded 5' primer and a J-beta primer mix that a second PCR of roughly 7 to 12 cycles was run. Every single cDNA molecule received a tag from a template-switch adaptor with 12 random nucleotides. Paired-end reads containing CDR3 totaled no fewer than 2.5 million for each sample. In TCRdb, the 5' RACE reads were re-called with MiXCR into one record per CDR3 protein. The table has fewer than 700,000 distinct CDR3 sequences, roughly 48% seen once; the top ten hold around 24%. Trimming removed 4 bases from V and 4 bases from J, with 8 bases in between. The CDR3 consists of 12 residues. CDR1 DFQATT and CDR2 SNEGSKA come from the germline V gene (reference sequence).

This rearrangement joins TRBV20-1 to TRBJ2-1; the D is unclear. The TCR originated in a man at least 80 years old in good health. The sequencing input was blood. CDR3 DNA: TGCAGTGCTACGTCTGCGTACAATGAGCAGTTCTTC. It codes for CSATSAYNEQFF.